This note documents a single TCR beta chain sequence. These data belong to a study of multiple sclerosis patients with progressive multifocal leukoencephalopathy. CDR3 length equals 15 residues. Germline-derived CDR1 and CDR2 are MDHEN and SYDVKM. Trimming removed 8 bases from V and 2 bases from J, with 16 bases in between. Profiled with immunoSEQ multiplex PCR; TCRdb holds only in-frame clones, not every one. The repertoire holds 31,000 or so clones, with approximately 86% as singletons. Time point specified: time of PML onset. The clonotype was recovered from a middle-aged woman with progressive multifocal leukoencephalopathy. The chain is built from TRBV28 and TRBJ2-1; weak D call: TRBD2 (7 bases). The source material was PBMCs, sampled from a patient treated with natalizumab. The CDR3: CASHRGAVPYNEQFF. The CDR3 DNA is TGTGCCAGCCACCGGGGGGCGGTACCCTACAATGAGCAGTTCTTC.